These T cell receptor beta chains were read from a single sample in a study of Graves' ophthalmopathy and Graves' hyperthyroidism. TCRdb reanalysed the multiplex PCR reads using MiXCR and keeps one entry per CDR3 protein. The data show about 480,000 distinct CDR3 sequences, approximately 15% seen once. The sample consisted of blood. Every receptor here comes from a woman aged 25 to 39 with Graves' ophthalmopathy. CDR3s include the opening cysteine and the closing phenylalanine or tryptophan. The D gene is left open where the match is weak. The size entry is marked missing in some rows and otherwise reads once, few, many or a size class.

D: NA
size: many
J: TRBJ1-2
V: TRBV6-1
DNA: TGTGCCAGCACCAAGACAAGCTATGGCTACACCTTC
CDR3: CASTKTSYGYTF

D: NA
size: many
J: TRBJ1-1
V: TRBV29-1
DNA: TGCAGCGTTGCCCCCTCAAAGGGGGCTTTCTTT
CDR3: CSVAPSKGAFF

D: NA
size: many
J: TRBJ2-7
V: TRBV6-5
DNA: TGTGCCAGCAGTTACTCTGGGGCCTTAGCCTACGAGCAGTACTTC
CDR3: CASSYSGALAYEQYF

D: TRBD2
size: once
J: TRBJ2-7
V: TRBV20-1
DNA: TGCAGTGCCTCCCGTAGCGGGCTTGAGAACGAGCAGTACTTC
CDR3: CSASRSGLENEQYF

D: NA
size: NA
J: TRBJ1-3
V: TRBV28
DNA: TGTGCCAGCGGCCCGGACAGTGCGAACTCTGGAAACACCATATATTTT
CDR3: CASGPDSANSGNTIYF

D: TRBD2
size: NA
J: TRBJ2-7
V: TRBV20-1
DNA: TGCAGTGCTATGGGACTAGCGGGAGAGAACTCCTACGAGCAGTACTTC
CDR3: CSAMGLAGENSYEQYF

D: NA
size: NA
J: TRBJ2-7
V: TRBV27
DNA: TGTGCCAGCAGTTTATCGGGGTGGGGGTCCTACGAGCAGTACTTC
CDR3: CASSLSGWGSYEQYF

D: TRBD2
size: few
J: TRBJ2-7
V: TRBV18
DNA: TGTGCCAGCTCTAACAAGAGCGGGAGGACTTACGAGCAGTACTTC
CDR3: CASSNKSGRTYEQYF

D: NA
size: few
J: TRBJ2-5
V: TRBV10-3
DNA: TGTGCCATCAGTGCGATCCTAGGCCGCGTTGATGAGACCCAGTACTTC
CDR3: CAISAILGRVDETQYF

D: NA
size: many
J: TRBJ1-1
V: TRBV6-4
DNA: TGTGCCAGCAGTCCCTTGGCCTCGGACACTGAAGCTTTCTTT
CDR3: CASSPLASDTEAFF

D: TRBD2
size: NA
J: TRBJ2-7
V: TRBV12-3/TRBV12-4
DNA: TGTGCCAGCCAGGAGATGTGGGGCGGGGGGGAGTACTTC
CDR3: CASQEMWGGGEYF

D: NA
size: many
J: TRBJ1-1
V: TRBV19
DNA: TGTGCCAGTAGAAAGGGAAAAATGAACACTGAAGCTTTCTTT
CDR3: CASRKGKMNTEAFF

D: NA
size: many
J: TRBJ2-7
V: TRBV12-3/TRBV12-4
DNA: TGTGCCAGCAGTAACAGGGGGGGGAACGAGCAGTACTTC
CDR3: CASSNRGGNEQYF

D: NA
size: many
J: TRBJ1-1
V: TRBV30
DNA: TGTGCCCGCTCTGATACAGGGTTCGCTGAAGCTTTCTTT
CDR3: CARSDTGFAEAFF

D: NA
size: NA
J: TRBJ2-5
V: TRBV19
DNA: TGTGCCAGTAGTACCCCTTATCAAGAGACCCAGTACTTC
CDR3: CASSTPYQETQYF

D: NA
size: many
J: TRBJ1-2
V: TRBV12-3/TRBV12-4
DNA: TGTGCCAGCAGTTTATCCGGCCAGGGGCAGGGAGGCTATGGCTACACCTTC
CDR3: CASSLSGQGQGGYGYTF

D: NA
size: many
J: TRBJ1-2
V: TRBV27
DNA: TGTGCCAGCAGCCTTAACAGGGCCTATGGCTACACCTTC
CDR3: CASSLNRAYGYTF

D: TRBD1
size: many
J: TRBJ1-1
V: TRBV12-3/TRBV12-4
DNA: TGTGCCAGCAGTCTCGACAGGGTGTTGGCTGAAGCTTTCTTT
CDR3: CASSLDRVLAEAFF